This T cell receptor (beta chain) derives from a study of shared clonotypes between healthy human individuals (dated by TCRdb to about 2020). Broadly, across the study: Three men and two women, aged 18 to 49 years, made up the cohort. To increase sequencing depth and limit assay-specific biases, different laboratories used diverse techniques to prepare libraries and sequence TCR repertoires. For each donor, CD4 naive and CD4 memory were each given three plates, CD8 naive was given two plates, and CD8 memory was given one plate. Blood TCR repertoires of about five healthy adults were deeply sequenced to estimate repertoire size and the extent of clonotype sharing between individuals. Between about 0.8 and 9 billion PBMCs per donor were obtained by leukapheresis. The full study reports these points: Because the study included only a small number of donors, the genetic and exposure-history diversity represented was limited. Incomplete sequencing was indicated by rarefaction of sorted-subset datasets, despite the large sequencing depth. Pairwise subsampling indicated that sequencing depth was expected to affect the degree of clonotype sharing among donors. Sampling was limited to blood, and TCR repertoires in tissue likely differ from TCR repertoires in blood. Higher generation probabilities were observed for clonotypes shared by all four sorted-subset donors than for non-shared clonotypes. Naive subsets generally had larger estimated clonotype richness than memory subsets did. When a few donors were compared, the shared fraction of clonotypes was around 5.1% for naive CD4, around 4% for naive CD8, 2.3% for memory CD4, and 0.35% to 0.5% for memory CD8.

TCR CDR3 regions were amplified from genomic DNA by multiplex PCR using the deep immunoSEQ assay. Genomic DNA extracted from each cell subset was distributed evenly over all wells of several immunoSEQ 96-well plates, and each plate served as one replicate. For sorted subsets, each replicate PCR was loaded with 200 ng genomic DNA, equivalent to approximately 33,000 T cell genomes. Purified libraries were measured with a Qubit 3.0 fluorometer, size-checked on a Bioanalyzer 2100, and measured again with the KAPA Library Quantification kit. Every immunoSEQ 96-well plate was sequenced on a dedicated single-read 150-cycle Illumina NextSeq 550 flow cell. Processing in the source paper ran as follows. The immunoSEQ output contained only junctional sequences without quality scores, so filtering could not match that applied to full-length reads. To assign V/J genes and CDR3, sequences were annotated against IMGT germline references using PyIR, a Python wrapper for IgBLAST v1.9. Reads with weak V/J assignments (E-value above 1e-6), missing CDR3, stop codons, out-of-frame junctions, or ambiguous translated residues were removed. A V3J clonotype was defined by an identical inferred V gene, J gene, and CDR3 amino acid sequence. Percentage overlap between repertoires was calculated by dividing the number of shared unique clonotypes by the size of the smaller repertoire. RTK rarefaction, the Chao1 estimator, and Recon v2.1 estimates of unobserved clonotypes were used to assess repertoire richness. Generation probabilities for all TCRbeta clonotypes obtained by the gDNA method from a few donors were computed using OLGA. This is the immuneACCESS table as TCRdb keeps it, with only in-frame sequences that have V and J called. A part of the clones is gone; compared with another copy, unresolved V genes explain less than half, and the rest is unexplained. That table gives V, J and clone size, and the DNA gave D and trimming. The sample profile shows more than 400,000 clones; approximately 95% of them were found once. About 0.068% of the sample belongs to the ten largest clones.

This clone appeared a single time. No antigen is known for it. No base quality information exists; no much larger clone differs at one position. Clipping removes 2 bases from V and 2 bases from J, with 4 as the unmatched junction base count. As encoded in the germline V gene, CDR1 is SNHLY while CDR2 is FYNNEI. Including the terminal cysteine and phenylalanine, the CDR3 comprises 15 residues. Just CDR3 DNA is preserved here, 45 bases in frame from base 1. The donors were healthy, HIV-negative adults with no recently reported acute infections or vaccinations. Only Caucasian adults living in Nashville, Tennessee, USA were represented among the donors. CD4+ T cells were enriched through magnetic negative selection, after which naive cells were positively selected on CD45RA and the remaining negative fraction served as the memory subset. Blood was collected by leukapheresis, and PBMCs were isolated by Ficoll-Histopaque density gradient centrifugation and then cryopreserved in liquid nitrogen vapor phase. Purity and quantity of every magnetically sorted T cell population were checked by analytical flow cytometry. Genomic DNA was isolated from every sorted fraction and measured by UV absorbance on a Nanodrop 2000c.

The receptor comes from a woman aged 30 to 39 in good health. Input material: naive CD4+ T cells sorted from blood. The intended sense of this specimen's cell subset or site label: CD45RA+ positively selected. In this chain, TRBV2 is recombined with TRBJ2-5, and 8 bases in between align with TRBD1. Read as DNA, the sequence is TGTGCCAGCAGTGAACGGACAGGGTTGCAAGAGACCCAGTACTTC. This codes for CASSERTGLQETQYF.